These 26 T cell receptor beta chains came from one sample sequenced in a study of T cell responses to AZD1222 COVID-19 vaccine. This table comes from immunoSEQ multiplex PCR, and its TCRdb copy is limited to in-frame clones, with some not included. The top ten clones hold about 3% of a sample with fewer than 120,000 clones, approximately 94% of them seen once. Source: peripheral blood, taken 28 days after the second AZD1222 dose. All receptors come from an adult who received the AZD1222 COVID-19 vaccine.

The chain's CDR3 is CASSQEDLGTQYF. The CDR3 nucleotides are TGTGCCAGCAGCCAAGAAGACCTGGGGACCCAGTACTTC. The V call is TRBV14, the J call TRBJ2-5; D is undetermined. Trimming took 0 bases from V and 7 from J, leaving 9 bases between them. Germline lookup yields CDR1 SGHDN and CDR2 FVKESK. The CDR3 extends over 13 amino acids. The full variable domain, rest sourced from reference TRBV14 and TRBJ2-5, is EAGVTQFPSHSVIEKGQTVTLRCDPISGHDNLYWYRRVMGKEIKFLLHFVKESKQDESGMPNNRFLAERTGGTYSTLKVQPAELEDSGVYFCASSQEDLGTQYFGPGTRLLVL.

The V and J genes are TRBV11-2 and TRBJ1-6; D gene uncertain. The ends were cut back, 5 bases at V and 8 bases at J, with 13 bases in the middle. The CDR3 runs 14 residues. Germline-derived CDR1 and CDR2 are SGHAT and FQNNGV. CDR3 in amino acids: CASSPRMEYSPLHF. The CDR3 region has the DNA TGTGCCAGCAGCCCGAGGATGGAGTATTCACCCCTCCACTTT.

The V and J genes are TRBV5-1 and TRBJ1-5; 8 bases agree with TRBD1. The junction had 7 bases not matched to a gene; V was cut back by 3 bases and J by 8 bases. The CDR3 is made up of 14 amino acids. Germline loops: CDR1 SGHRS, CDR2 YFSETQ. CDR3 sequence: CASSSSGGGKPQHF. The CDR3, as DNA: TGCGCCAGCAGCTCTTCAGGGGGCGGGAAGCCCCAGCATTTT.

The chain recombines TRBV29-1 with TRBJ1-3; no clear D. The CDR3 has 13 residues. Germline CDR1 is SQVTM and CDR2 is ANQGSEA. With 7 bases removed from V and 8 bases from J, the gap between germline ends came to 18 bases. The CDR3 loop reads CSGKRSYEDTIYF. The CDR3, as DNA: TGCAGCGGGAAAAGGAGCTACGAGGACACCATATATTTT.

The rearrangement links TRBV6-2 or TRBV6-3 to TRBJ1-2, with D unresolved. Trimming removed 4 bases at V and 0 bases at J, with 15 bases between. This CDR3 region has 16 residues. Germline lookup yields CDR1 MNHEY and CDR2 SVGEGT. In DNA, the CDR3 is TGTGCCAGCAGTTCACCAGCGGAGTTAGCTAACTATGGCTACACCTTC. Protein product: CASSSPAELANYGYTF.

The rearrangement joins TRBV9 to TRBJ1-5; D not certain. The CDR3 is 13 residues long. Germline V gene sequence: CDR1 SGDLS, CDR2 YYNGEE. Trimming took off 4 bases at V and 2 bases at J, with 7 bases between the two ends. The CDR3 DNA reads TGTGCCAGCAGCTCTCAAGGCAATCAGCCCCAGCATTTT. This translates into CASSSQGNQPQHF.

V gene TRBV21-1 combines with J gene TRBJ1-6. TRBV21-1 is termed a pseudogene. The CDR3 loop spans 15 amino acids. CDR3 residues: CASSPRLKYNSPLHF. In DNA form, the CDR3 reads TGTGCCAGCAGCCCCCGACTGAAATATAATTCACCCCTCCACTTT.

The V call is TRBV7-2, the J call TRBJ2-3, with D maybe TRBD2 (7 bases). The CDR3 sequence is 16 residues long. Trimming left V 4 bases short and J 5 bases short, with 19 bases between. CDR1 is SGHTA, CDR2 FQGNSA, per germline. The CDR3 nucleotides are TGTGCCAGCAGCTATACTTGGGGGGGCAATGGAGATACGCAGTATTTT. This translates into CASSYTWGGNGDTQYF.

This chain connects TRBV4-1 to TRBJ1-6, with no clear D. The CDR3 is 14 residues long. The germline CDR1 and CDR2 sequences are MGHRA and YSYEKL. The V gene lost 4 bases and the J gene lost 10 bases, with 14 bases spanning the gap. The CDR3 DNA reads as TGCGCCAGCAGCCTCTCCGCCGGAGGATCACCCCTCCACTTT. It codes for CASSLSAGGSPLHF.

The CDR3 spells CASKNWVASPLHF. The CDR3 DNA reads as TGTGCCAGCAAAAACTGGGTAGCCTCACCCCTCCACTTT. This rearrangement joins TRBV6-5 to TRBJ1-6; no clear D gene. The germline V and J ends were trimmed by 7 bases and 10 bases, with 14 bases remaining between them. The CDR3 consists of 13 residues. Germline V gives CDR1 MNHEY, CDR2 SVGAGI.

The chain couples TRBV5-4 to TRBJ1-2; tentative D call: TRBD1 (6 bases). The V gene's germline CDR1 is SGHNT and CDR2 YYREEE (reference sequence). V was trimmed by 4 bases and J by 4 bases, leaving 20 bases between them. The CDR3 is made up of 16 amino acids. As DNA, the CDR3 is TGTGCCAGCAGCATTACAGGGTTAGCACCTCTCTATGGCTACACCTTC. Translating it yields CASSITGLAPLYGYTF. The whole variable domain, filled in from reference TRBV5-4 and TRBJ1-2, reads ETGVTQSPTHLIKTRGQQVTLRCSSQSGHNTVSWYQQALGQGPQFIFQYYREEENGRGNFPPRFSGLQFPNYSSELNVNALELDDSALYLCASSITGLAPLYGYTFGSGTRLTVV.

The chain carries TRBV5-1 and TRBJ1-3; no reliable D call. Trimming stripped 3 bases from V and 6 bases from J, with 13 bases between. This CDR3 region has 14 residues. Germline CDR1 is SGHRS and CDR2 is YFSETQ. Here the CDR3 reads CASSWSHEENTIYF. Written as DNA, the CDR3 is TGCGCCAGCAGCTGGTCCCATGAGGAAAACACCATATATTTT.

This clone was recorded a few times. This sequence joins TRBV10-2 and TRBJ1-6; D might be TRBD1 (6 bases). V lost 4 bases, J lost 4 bases, and 14 bases lay in between. Germline V lookup: CDR1 WSHSY, CDR2 SAAADI. The CDR3 is 16 amino acids. CDR3 in DNA: TGCGCCAGCAGTGTTGCGGGGGCTGTATATAATTCACCCCTCCACTTT. Translating it yields CASSVAGAVYNSPLHF.

The chain recombines TRBV3-1 (or the pseudogene TRBV3-2) with TRBJ1-1; D not certain. From germline, CDR1 is LGHDT and CDR2 YNNKEL (reference sequence). The V gene lost 2 bases and the J gene lost 0 bases, with 10 bases spanning the gap. The CDR3 has 15 residues. In nucleotides, the CDR3 is TGTGCCAGCAGCCAATTAGGGCGTATGAACACTGAAGCTTTCTTT. It yields the protein CASSQLGRMNTEAFF.

This chain joins TRBV14 and TRBJ2-7; D is unresolved. V lost 1 base, J lost 0 bases, and 10 bases lay in between. Germline CDR1 and CDR2: SGHDN and FVKESK. The length of the CDR3 is 15 residues. The CDR3 loop is CASSQGRRSSYEQYF. The CDR3 DNA reads as TGTGCCAGCAGCCAAGGGAGAAGGAGCTCCTACGAGCAGTACTTC.

J is TRBJ1-1 and V is TRBV10-3, with D possibly TRBD1 on 5 matching bases. The CDR3 is 12 amino acids. CDR1 ENHRY and CDR2 SYGVKD come from the germline V gene. V dropped 10 bases and J dropped 1 base, with 10 bases sitting between them. This CDR3 is CATLTGNTEAFF. CDR3 nucleotide sequence: TGTGCCACCCTCACAGGGAACACTGAAGCTTTCTTT.

The chain carries TRBV6-5 and TRBJ1-6; D is uncertain. CDR1 MNHEY and CDR2 SVGAGI come from the germline V gene. The CDR3 is 15 residues long. V was pared by 7 bases and J by 8 bases, with 18 bases between. CDR3 sequence (DNA): TGTGCCAGCACCCTCCCATCTGGAAGCGATTCACCCCTCCACTTT. This gives the protein CASTLPSGSDSPLHF.

Here the CDR3 DNA reads TGCGCCAGCAGCTTGTCGGCAGGGTCCTACAATGAGCAGTTCTTC. Translated: CASSLSAGSYNEQFF. V gene TRBV5-1 combines with J gene TRBJ2-1; D might be TRBD1 (5 bases). V gave up 1 base and J gave up 1 base, with 9 bases separating them. The CDR3 runs to 15 residues. Germline V gene sequence: CDR1 SGHRS, CDR2 YFSETQ.

The chain joins TRBV18 to TRBJ2-1; 7 bases map to TRBD1. The CDR3 runs 15 residues. CDR1 KGHSH and CDR2 LQKENI come from the germline V gene. With V trimmed by 6 bases and J by 2 bases, 7 bases remained unmatched. The CDR3 loop is CASSLQGVAYNEQFF. The CDR3, as DNA: TGTGCCAGCTCTCTTCAGGGGGTCGCCTACAATGAGCAGTTCTTC.

The V call is TRBV28, the J call TRBJ1-5; TRBD1 is a possible D gene (5 bases). V was cut by 4 bases and J by 3 bases, with 16 bases left in between. The CDR3 is 16 amino acids. CDR1 MDHEN and CDR2 SYDVKM come from the germline V gene. CDR3 nucleotide sequence: TGTGCCAGCAGTTCCTATCTTAGGGGAACCAATCAGCCCCAGCATTTT. Translating gives CASSSYLRGTNQPQHF.

This chain uses TRBV27 with TRBJ1-1; possibly TRBD1 for D (5 bases). The CDR3 contains 15 residues. V was pared by 3 bases and J by 3 bases, with 14 bases between. Germline assignment: CDR1 MNHEY and CDR2 SMNVEV (reference sequence). The CDR3: CASSLLVGGYTEAFF. Here the CDR3 DNA reads TGTGCCAGCAGTTTGTTGGTTGGGGGTTACACTGAAGCTTTCTTT.

V is TRBV7-8 and J is TRBJ1-1; D ambiguous. The CDR3 contains 11 residues. The V gene's germline CDR1 is SGHVS and CDR2 FQNEAQ. Deletions cut 5 bases from V and 2 bases from J, with 3 bases between. CDR3 sequence: CASSLNTEAFF. The DNA of the CDR3 is TGTGCCAGCAGCCTTAACACTGAAGCTTTCTTT.

J is TRBJ2-2 and V is TRBV11-3; a weak D match, TRBD2 (6 bases). Germline CDR1 SGHNT, CDR2 YENEEA. CDR3 length: 14 residues. The V end was cut by 6 bases, the J end by 5 bases, with 13 bases between. The DNA for the CDR3 is TGTGCCAGCAGACCTGGGACTTCTACCGGGGAGCTGTTTTTT. Translated: CASRPGTSTGELFF.

This chain connects TRBV14 to TRBJ1-2; TRBD1 is a possible D gene (5 bases). CDR3 length equals 14 residues. Between the trimmed V and J ends, which lost 2 bases and 7 bases, there was a span of 14 bases. In germline, CDR1 is SGHDN, CDR2 FVKESK. CDR3 coding DNA: TGTGCCAGCAGCCAATTTACGCGGGGGTTTGGCTACACCTTC. Its translation is CASSQFTRGFGYTF.

The chain has TRBV6-5 and TRBJ1-4; D uncertain. With 3 bases removed from V and 10 bases from J, the gap between germline ends came to 12 bases. This CDR3 contains 13 residues. The germline V gene has CDR1 MNHEY and CDR2 SVGAGI. The CDR3 protein is CASSYRQEGKLFF. The CDR3 DNA sequence: TGTGCCAGCAGTTATCGGCAGGAGGGAAAACTGTTTTTT.

The CDR3 spells CASGWERDSPLHF. The CDR3 DNA reads TGTGCCAGCGGATGGGAAAGGGATTCACCCCTCCACTTT. This chain uses TRBV2 with TRBJ1-6; D unclear. Germline CDR1 is SNHLY and CDR2 is FYNNEI. The length of the CDR3 is 13 residues. The germline V and J ends were trimmed by 8 bases and 8 bases, with 13 bases remaining between them.